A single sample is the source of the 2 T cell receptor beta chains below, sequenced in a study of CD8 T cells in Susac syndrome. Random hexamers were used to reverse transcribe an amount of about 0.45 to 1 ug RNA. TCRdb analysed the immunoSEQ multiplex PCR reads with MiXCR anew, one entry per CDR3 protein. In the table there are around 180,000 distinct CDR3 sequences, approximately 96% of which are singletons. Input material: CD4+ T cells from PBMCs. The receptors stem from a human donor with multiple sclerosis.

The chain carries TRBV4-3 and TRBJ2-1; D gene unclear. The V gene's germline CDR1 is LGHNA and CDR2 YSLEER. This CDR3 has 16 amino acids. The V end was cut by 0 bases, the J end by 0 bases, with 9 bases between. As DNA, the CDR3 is TGCGCCAGCAGCCAAGATGCGGCCAGCTCCTACAATGAGCAGTTCTTC. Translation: CASSQDAASSYNEQFF.

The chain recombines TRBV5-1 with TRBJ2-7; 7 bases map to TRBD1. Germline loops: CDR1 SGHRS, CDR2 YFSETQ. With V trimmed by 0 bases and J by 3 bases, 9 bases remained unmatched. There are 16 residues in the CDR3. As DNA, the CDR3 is TGCGCCAGCAGCTTGGCCGGGACAGCGATTCTCTACGAGCAGTACTTC. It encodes CASSLAGTAILYEQYF. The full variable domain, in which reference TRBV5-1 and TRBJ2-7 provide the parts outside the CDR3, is KAGVTQTPRYLIKTRGQQVTLSCSPISGHRSVSWYQQTPGQGLQFLFEYFSETQRNKGNFPGRFSGRQFSNSRSEMNVSTLELGDSALYLCASSLAGTAILYEQYFGPGTRLTVT.